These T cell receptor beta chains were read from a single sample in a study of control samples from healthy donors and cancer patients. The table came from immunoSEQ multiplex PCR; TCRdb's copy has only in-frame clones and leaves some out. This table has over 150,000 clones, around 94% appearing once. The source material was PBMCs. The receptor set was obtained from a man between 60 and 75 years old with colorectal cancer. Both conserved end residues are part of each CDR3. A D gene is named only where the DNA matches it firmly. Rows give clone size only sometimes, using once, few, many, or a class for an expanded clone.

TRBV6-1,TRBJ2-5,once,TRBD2,TGTGCCAGCAGTGAAGCATGGGGAATAGCGGGGGGTTTGGGAGTGTCCCAGTACTTC,CASSEAWGIAGGLGVSQYF
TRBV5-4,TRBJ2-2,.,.,TGTGCCAGCAGCTCGATCAGGGGACTCACCGGGGAGCTGTTTTTT,CASSSIRGLTGELFF
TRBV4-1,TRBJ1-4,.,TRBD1,TGCGCCAGCAGCCATGGACAGGGTCCGCCAACTAATGAAAAACTGTTTTTT,CASSHGQGPPTNEKLFF
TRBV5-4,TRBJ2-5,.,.,TGTGCCAGCAGCTCGAATCCCTTCACAGGGACCCCAGCCGAGACCCAGTACTTC,CASSSNPFTGTPAETQYF
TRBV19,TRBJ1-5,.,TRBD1,TGTGCCAGTAGTCCCCAAGGACAGGGGTCAAATCAGCCCCAGCATTTT,CASSPQGQGSNQPQHF
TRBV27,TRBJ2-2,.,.,TGTGCCAGCAGTTTGGGGGGGGCGGCCCACGGGGAGCTGTTTTTT,CASSLGGAAHGELFF
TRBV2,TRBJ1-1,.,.,TGTGCCAGCAGTGCTAGAGGCACTGAAGCTTTCTTT,CASSARGTEAFF
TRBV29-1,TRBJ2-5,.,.,TGCAGCGTTGAATCCCAGGCCCCAGGGACCCAGTACTTC,CSVESQAPGTQYF
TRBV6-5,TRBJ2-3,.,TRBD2,TGTGCCAGCAGGACCGTTAGCGGGGCTAAAGATACGCAGTATTTT,CASRTVSGAKDTQYF
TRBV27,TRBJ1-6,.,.,TGTGCCAGCAGTTTGGGGGCAGGGGATAATTCACCCCTCCACTTT,CASSLGAGDNSPLHF
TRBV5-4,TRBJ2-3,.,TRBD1,TGTGCCAGCAGCTTCGGACAGGGGGAATTAGATACGCAGTATTTT,CASSFGQGELDTQYF
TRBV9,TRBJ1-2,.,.,TGTGCCAGCAGCGTAGATGGGGCCGGTTTAAACTATGGCTACACCTTC,CASSVDGAGLNYGYTF
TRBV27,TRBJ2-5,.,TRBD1,TGTGCCACCCGCCAGGACAGGGTCCCAGAGACCCAGTACTTC,CATRQDRVPETQYF
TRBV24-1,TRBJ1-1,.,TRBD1,TGTGCCACCAGAAGCGGACAGGCGAACACTGAAGCTTTCTTT,CATRSGQANTEAFF
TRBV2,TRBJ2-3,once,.,TGTGCCAGCAGTAACCAGGGTGGTAGGGATACGCAGTATTTT,CASSNQGGRDTQYF
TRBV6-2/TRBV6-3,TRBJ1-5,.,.,TGTGCCAGCAGCCGGACTAGTCGCGGCGTAAGCAATCAGCCCCAGCATTTT,CASSRTSRGVSNQPQHF
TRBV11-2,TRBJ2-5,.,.,TGTGCCAGCAGCACAGGGTTTCAAGAGACCCAGTACTTC,CASSTGFQETQYF
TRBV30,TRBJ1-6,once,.,TGTGCCTGGAGTAACAGCAACTATAATTCACCCCTCCACTTT,CAWSNSNYNSPLHF
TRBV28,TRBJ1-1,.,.,TGTGCCAGCAGCGAGGAGACTAACACTGAAGCTTTCTTT,CASSEETNTEAFF
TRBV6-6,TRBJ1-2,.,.,TGTGCCAGCACCTCACTGGGGGCGGGGTATGGCTACACCTTC,CASTSLGAGYGYTF
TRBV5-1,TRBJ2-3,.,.,TGCGCCAGCAGCGGAGGGGGCCTACGCACAGATACGCAGTATTTT,CASSGGGLRTDTQYF
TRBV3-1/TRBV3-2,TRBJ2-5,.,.,TGTGCCAGCAGCCAAGTCAACAGCAACCAAGAGACCCAGTACTTC,CASSQVNSNQETQYF
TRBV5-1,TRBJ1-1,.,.,TGCGCCAGCAGCGTTACCTCAGTAACTGGAGGCACTGAAGCTTTCTTT,CASSVTSVTGGTEAFF
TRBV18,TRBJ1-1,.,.,TGTGCCAGCTCACCAGGCGACGGGAGATGGACTGAAGCTTTCTTT,CASSPGDGRWTEAFF
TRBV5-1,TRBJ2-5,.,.,TGCGCCAGCAGCTTGGGAGGGGGCCAAGAGACCCAGTACTTC,CASSLGGGQETQYF
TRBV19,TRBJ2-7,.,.,TGTGCCAGTAGTATAACCTTAGTGTCGGAGCAGTACTTC,CASSITLVSEQYF
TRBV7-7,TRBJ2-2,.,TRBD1,TGTGCCAGCAGCTCTGTGGGACAGGGGACCGGGGAGCTGTTTTTT,CASSSVGQGTGELFF
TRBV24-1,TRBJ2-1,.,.,TGTGCCACCAGTCACAACCCACCCTCCTACAATGAGCAGTTCTTC,CATSHNPPSYNEQFF
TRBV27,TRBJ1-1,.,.,TGTGCCAGCATGAACAGTGTGAACACTGAAGCTTTCTTT,CASMNSVNTEAFF
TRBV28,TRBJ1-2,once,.,TGTGCCAGCAGTTTATTGGAGGGTAACTATGGCTACACCTTC,CASSLLEGNYGYTF
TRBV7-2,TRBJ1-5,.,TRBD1,TGTGCCAGCAGCTTCGGACAGGGAATCAATCAGCCCCAGCATTTT,CASSFGQGINQPQHF
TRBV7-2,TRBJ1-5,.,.,TGTGCCAGCAGCCCTAGACAGATAAGCAATCAGCCCCAGCATTTT,CASSPRQISNQPQHF
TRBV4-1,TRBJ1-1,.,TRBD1,TGCGCCAGCAGCCGAGACGGGGGTGAGGGGGCGACCGACACTGAAGCTTTCTTT,CASSRDGGEGATDTEAFF
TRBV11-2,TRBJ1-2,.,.,TGTGCCAGCAGCTTATTGGGGGCGGGGTATGGCTACACCTTC,CASSLLGAGYGYTF
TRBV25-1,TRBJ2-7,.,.,TGTGCCAGCAGTGGAAGATACGAGCAGTACTTC,CASSGRYEQYF
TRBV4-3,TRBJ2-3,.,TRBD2,TGCGCCAGCAGCCGGACTAGCCGCACAGATACGCAGTATTTT,CASSRTSRTDTQYF
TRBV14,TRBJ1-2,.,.,TGTGCCAGCAGCCAAGACAGCCGGCCTACCGGGGGCTACACCTTC,CASSQDSRPTGGYTF
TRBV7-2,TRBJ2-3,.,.,TGTGCCAGCAGCTCCCTCGGGCCAGATACGCAGTATTTT,CASSSLGPDTQYF
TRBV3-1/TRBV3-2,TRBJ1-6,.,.,TGTGCCAGCAGCACTGAAGGGAGCTCCTATAATTCACCCCTCCACTTT,CASSTEGSSYNSPLHF
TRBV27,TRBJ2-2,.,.,TGTGCCAGCAGTTTAATCGGGGCGAACACCGGGGAGCTGTTTTTT,CASSLIGANTGELFF
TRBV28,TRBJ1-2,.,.,TGTGCCAGCATGTCGCGGAACTATGGCTACACCTTC,CASMSRNYGYTF
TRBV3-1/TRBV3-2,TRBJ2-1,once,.,TGTGCCAGCAGCCAAGATTTGGTGGGTGAGCAGTTCTTC,CASSQDLVGEQFF
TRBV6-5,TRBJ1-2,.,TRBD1,TGTGCCAGCAGCCGTAGTGGGACAGGAAACTATGGCTACACCTTC,CASSRSGTGNYGYTF
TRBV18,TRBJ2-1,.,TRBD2,TGTGCCAGCTCACCAATGGTAGCGGGGTTTACTGATGAGCAGTTCTTC,CASSPMVAGFTDEQFF
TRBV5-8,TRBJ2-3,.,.,TGTGCCAGCAGCTTTTTTTCTAAGAGGGCCCGAATCCGCACAGATACGCAGTATTTT,CASSFFSKRARIRTDTQYF
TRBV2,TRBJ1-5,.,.,TGTGCCAGCAGTGACTCAGAGCTTCAGCCCCAGCATTTT,CASSDSELQPQHF
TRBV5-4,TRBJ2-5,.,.,TGTGCCAGCAGGTTGGGGGAGACCCAGTACTTC,CASRLGETQYF
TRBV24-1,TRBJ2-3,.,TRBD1,TGTGCCACCAGTGATGGTGGGACAGGGACCGATACGCAGTATTTT,CATSDGGTGTDTQYF
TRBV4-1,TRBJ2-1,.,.,TGCGCCAGCAGCTTGACTGGGTTCAATGAGCAGTTCTTC,CASSLTGFNEQFF
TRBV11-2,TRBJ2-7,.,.,TGTGCCAGCAGCTTAGAGGGCAGACTGCTATTCGAGCAGTACTTC,CASSLEGRLLFEQYF
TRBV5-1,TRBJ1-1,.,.,TGCGCCAGCAGCGCTGTACAGGTGAACACTGAAGCTTTCTTT,CASSAVQVNTEAFF
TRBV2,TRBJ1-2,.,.,TGTGCCAGCAGTGACAGGGGCGGCATCGGCTACACCTTC,CASSDRGGIGYTF
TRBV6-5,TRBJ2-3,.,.,TGTGCCAGCAGTCACACAGGTCCCAGCACAGATACGCAGTATTTT,CASSHTGPSTDTQYF
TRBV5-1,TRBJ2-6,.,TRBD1,TGCGCCAGCAGCGGGACAGTCTCCGGGGCCAACGTCCTGACTTTC,CASSGTVSGANVLTF
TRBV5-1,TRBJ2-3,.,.,TGCGCCAGCAGCTTGAGGCAGGCTCCAGATACGCAGTATTTT,CASSLRQAPDTQYF
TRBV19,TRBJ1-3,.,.,TGTGCCAGTAGTACTACAGGCGGAAACACCATATATTTT,CASSTTGGNTIYF
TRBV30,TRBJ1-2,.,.,TGTGCCTGGAGTTTGCGGGGAGGCTACACCTTC,CAWSLRGGYTF
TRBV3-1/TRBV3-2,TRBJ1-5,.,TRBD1,TGTGCCAGCAGCCAAGGGACAGGGATCAATCAGCCCCAGCATTTT,CASSQGTGINQPQHF
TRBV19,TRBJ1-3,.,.,TGTGCCAGTAGTATGGTGGTCTCTGGAAACACCATATATTTT,CASSMVVSGNTIYF
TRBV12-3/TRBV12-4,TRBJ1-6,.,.,TGTGCCAGCAGCCCTAGAGGGAATTCACCCCTCCACTTT,CASSPRGNSPLHF